The following is a T cell receptor (beta chain) sequence with its context. This sample stems from a study of blood T cell repertoires in COVID-19. In assigning cohorts, the study relied on participant-reported clinical history. As handled by the study authors: Amplified reference gene primers provided the basis for estimating nucleated cell counts. The table came from immunoSEQ multiplex PCR; TCRdb's copy has only in-frame clones and leaves some out. V and J calls and clone size are copied from that table; D and trimming were computed from the DNA. The table shows fewer than 250,000 clones, with around 82% occurring only once. This TCR was recovered from a middle-aged woman who had been exposed to COVID-19. The sample was PBMCs or T cells enriched from blood (not recorded which).

The CDR3 sequence is CASSYQPSGGFEQYF. Here the CDR3 DNA reads TGTGCCAGCAGTTACCAGCCTAGCGGGGGGTTCGAGCAGTACTTC. V usage is TRBV6-2 or TRBV6-3 and J usage is TRBJ2-7; 11 bases match TRBD2. The CDR3 consists of 15 residues. Germline-derived CDR1 and CDR2 are MNHEY and SVGEGT. V lost 2 bases to trimming and J lost 6 bases; unmatched junction nucleotides: 6.